Below, 21 T cell receptor beta chains from the same sample are listed, as sequenced in a study of Ad26.COV2.S vaccination and SARS-CoV-2 variants. Noted treatment: roughly 20 received Ad26.COV2.S at low or high dose, single or two shots; 5 received placebo; per-sample allocation not given. Samples came from day 63 after the first vaccine or placebo injection. Some clones are missing from TCRdb's copy, which holds only in-frame ones; the method was immunoSEQ multiplex PCR. The profile shows around 320,000 clones, just over 85% of them singletons. The material sequenced was peripheral blood, taken in a trial of Ad26.COV2.S vaccine versus placebo. Source of these receptors: a person aged 18 to 65 who received the Ad26.COV2.S COVID-19 vaccine or a placebo.

V is TRBV18 and J is TRBJ1-2; D remains unclear. CDR1 KGHSH and CDR2 LQKENI come from the germline V gene. The CDR3 runs 13 residues. V was trimmed by 3 bases and J by 6 bases, leaving 11 bases between them. CDR3 sequence reads: CASSPDILDGYTF. In DNA, the CDR3 is TGTGCCAGCTCACCCGACATATTAGATGGCTACACCTTC.

J is TRBJ1-5 and V is TRBV19; D unresolved. The CDR3 consists of 13 residues. Germline V gene lookup returns CDR1 LNHDA and CDR2 SQIVND (reference sequence). V lost 0 bases to trimming and J lost 5 bases, with 5 bases between them. In nucleotides, the CDR3 is TGTGCCAGTAGTATAGATCTGGATCAGCCCCAGCATTTT. This encodes CASSIDLDQPQHF.

The V call is TRBV19, the J call TRBJ2-1; no firm D call. Germline values: CDR1 LNHDA, CDR2 SQIVND (reference sequence). Trimming stripped 4 bases from V and 0 bases from J, with 13 bases between. The CDR3 spans 16 residues. The CDR3 loop is CASSRYSPSSYNEQFF. For the CDR3, the DNA is TGTGCCAGTAGTAGATACAGCCCCAGCTCCTACAATGAGCAGTTCTTC.

The chain links TRBV2 to TRBJ2-2, with 7 bases aligning to TRBD1. Per the germline V gene, CDR1 is SNHLY and CDR2 is FYNNEI. The CDR3 has 15 residues. J lost 1 base, V lost 5 bases, and 4 bases had no gene match. DNA of the CDR3: TGTGCCAGCAGTTACTGGACAGGGAACACCGGGGAGCTGTTTTTT. It specifies CASSYWTGNTGELFF.

The chain employs TRBV11-3 and TRBJ2-5; D gene unclear. From germline, CDR1 is SGHNT and CDR2 YENEEA. Trimming left V 0 bases short and J 5 bases short, with 7 bases between. The CDR3 spans 13 residues. For the CDR3, the DNA is TGTGCCAGCAGCTTAGACCGGTGGGAGACCCAGTACTTC. It codes for CASSLDRWETQYF. Based on the CDR3 plus reference TRBV11-3 and TRBJ2-5, the full variable domain is EAGVVQSPRYKIIEKKQPVAFWCNPISGHNTLYWYLQNLGQGPELLIRYENEEAVDDSQLPKDRFSAERLKGVDSTLKIQPAELGDSAVYLCASSLDRWETQYFGPGTRLLVL.

The genes are TRBV5-1 and TRBJ2-6; TRBD2 matches 9 bases. V lost 0 bases and J lost 4; bases outside the gene matches: 2. The CDR3 sequence is 16 residues long. CDR1 SGHRS and CDR2 YFSETQ come from the germline V gene. CDR3 sequence reads: CASSLERGAGANVLTF. CDR3 sequence (DNA): TGCGCCAGCAGCTTGGAGCGGGGGGCCGGGGCCAACGTCCTGACTTTC.

The gene calls are TRBV7-3 and TRBJ2-3; a possible D gene is TRBD2 (7 bases). This CDR3 has 15 amino acids. CDR1 SGHTA and CDR2 FQGTGA come from the germline V gene. The V and J ends lost 5 bases and 4 bases respectively, with 16 bases between them. The CDR3 region has the DNA TGTGCCAGCAGCCCCCTGGGGGGGCCATCAGATACGCAGTATTTT. Protein product: CASSPLGGPSDTQYF.

The rearrangement joins TRBV6-6 to TRBJ1-2; 7 bases agree with TRBD1. From germline, CDR1 is MNHNY and CDR2 SVGAGI (reference sequence). CDR3 length: 14 residues. The trim removed 5 bases at V and 8 bases at J, leaving 11 bases unmatched. CDR3 nucleotides: TGTGCCAGCAGTCACCGACAGGGCCGGGAGGGCTACACCTTC. Translation: CASSHRQGREGYTF.

CDR3: CASSQETASSFRNEQFF. The CDR3 DNA reads TGTGCCAGCAGCCAAGAAACAGCCAGCTCCTTTAGGAATGAGCAGTTCTTC. The rearrangement uses TRBV3-1 (or the pseudogene TRBV3-2) and TRBJ2-1; unclear D gene. The CDR3 totals 17 residues. Deletions cut 0 bases from V and 7 bases from J, with 19 bases between. CDR1 and CDR2 (germline): LGHDT, YNNKEL (reference sequence).

This chain joins TRBV6-2 or TRBV6-3 and TRBJ2-2; D is unclear. The CDR3 contains 14 residues. Trimming cost V 2 bases and J 2 bases, with 6 bases left between them. Germline loops: CDR1 MNHEY, CDR2 SVGEGT. The CDR3 region has the DNA TGTGCCAGCAGTTACAGGTCAAACACCGGGGAGCTGTTTTTT. Translating gives CASSYRSNTGELFF.

The J gene is TRBJ1-3, the V gene TRBV10-3, with D hard to call. The CDR3 is 13 amino acids. Between the trimmed V and J ends, which lost 0 bases and 4 bases, there was a span of 4 bases. In germline, CDR1 is ENHRY, CDR2 SYGVKD. The CDR3 nucleotides read TGTGCCATCAGTGAGTCGATAGGAAACACCATATATTTT. Translation gives CAISESIGNTIYF.

V gene TRBV5-5 combines with J gene TRBJ2-4; the D gene is possibly TRBD1 (6 bases). The germline gives CDR1 SGHKS, CDR2 YYEKEE (reference sequence). Trimming removed 0 bases at V and 4 bases at J, with 8 bases between. The length of the CDR3 is 14 residues. CDR3 loop: CASSLGGGKNIQYF. As DNA, the CDR3 is TGTGCCAGCAGCTTGGGAGGGGGAAAAAACATTCAGTACTTC.

J is TRBJ2-1 and V is TRBV5-1; 12 bases map to TRBD2. The CDR3 has 16 amino acids. The J segment lost 1 base and the V segment lost 6 bases, leaving 5 bases of the junction unmatched. The germline CDR1 and CDR2 sequences are SGHRS and YFSETQ. CDR3: CASNLLAGGSYNEQFF. CDR3 coding DNA: TGCGCCAGCAACCTACTAGCGGGGGGTTCCTACAATGAGCAGTTCTTC.

This chain links TRBV29-1 with TRBJ2-1, with D perhaps TRBD1 (6 bases). The CDR3 covers 14 residues. Trimming pared 6 bases from V and 0 bases from J, leaving 12 bases between. Germline CDR1 and CDR2: SQVTM and ANQGSEA. The CDR3 DNA reads TGCAGCGTCCAACAGGGAAGCTCCTACAATGAGCAGTTCTTC. This codes for CSVQQGSSYNEQFF.

The V gene is TRBV10-2, the J gene TRBJ2-3; unclear D gene. The CDR3 runs 15 residues. Trimming removed 0 bases from V and 5 bases from J, with 12 bases in between. Germline V CDR1 and CDR2: WSHSY, SAAADI. This chain's CDR3 is CASSESPANGDTQYF. The CDR3 coding sequence is TGCGCCAGCAGTGAGTCTCCCGCCAATGGAGATACGCAGTATTTT.

This chain connects TRBV7-2 to TRBJ1-2, with D perhaps TRBD1 (5 bases). Germline CDR1 reads SGHTA; CDR2 reads FQGNSA. Between the trimmed V and J ends, which lost 1 base and 8 bases, there was a span of 17 bases. This CDR3 has 15 amino acids. In DNA, the CDR3 is TGTGCCAGCAGCTTAGGAGGAGGGACCCGTGGGGGCTACACCTTC. Amino acids: CASSLGGGTRGGYTF.

This clone was recorded only once. The chain joins TRBV6-2 or TRBV6-3 to TRBJ1-5, with no clear D. V lost 6 bases, J lost 0 bases, and 21 bases lay in between. CDR3 length: 18 amino acids. Germline CDR1 is MNHEY and CDR2 is SVGEGT. The CDR3 DNA sequence: TGTGCCAGCAGCAAGCCCAGGTTCACCTTCTCTAGCAATCAGCCCCAGCATTTT. Its translation: CASSKPRFTFSSNQPQHF.

The chain uses TRBV6-5 and TRBJ2-3, with a weak D call TRBD1 (5 bases). Trimming removed 6 bases from V and 0 bases from J, with 7 bases in between. CDR3 length: 13 amino acids. Per germline, CDR1 MNHEY and CDR2 SVGAGI. CDR3 sequence (DNA): TGTGCCAGCAGGGGGCCCAGCACAGATACGCAGTATTTT. It specifies CASRGPSTDTQYF.

The chain carries TRBV4-2 and TRBJ2-7, with TRBD1 identical over 7 bases. Looked up from germline, CDR1 is LGHNA and CDR2 is YNFKEQ. The CDR3 length is 15 residues. Trimming at V came to 1 base and at J to 1 base, leaving 4 bases not matched to a gene. The CDR3 protein is CASSQGTTGSYEQYF. The CDR3 coding sequence is TGTGCCAGCAGCCAAGGCACGACAGGGTCCTACGAGCAGTACTTC.

The rearrangement links TRBV14 to TRBJ2-7; D is uncertain. This CDR3 is built from 14 residues. V lost 2 bases and J 2 bases, leaving 10 bases between the germline ends. Looked up from germline, CDR1 is SGHDN and CDR2 is FVKESK. The CDR3: CASSQRVGAYEQYF. The DNA of the CDR3 is TGTGCCAGCAGCCAACGGGTAGGAGCCTACGAGCAGTACTTC.

V gene TRBV15 combines with J gene TRBJ1-1, with D perhaps matching TRBD1 (6 bases). Germline V gene sequence: CDR1 LNHNV, CDR2 YYDKDF (reference sequence). This CDR3 spans 14 amino acids. V shed 1 base and J shed 6 bases, with 12 bases lying between them. CDR3 region: CATSRGGASAEAFF. In DNA form, the CDR3 reads TGTGCCACCAGCAGAGGGGGGGCTAGCGCTGAAGCTTTCTTT.